Following are 18 T cell receptor beta chains from one sample sequenced in a study of shared clonotypes between healthy human individuals. Measured with immunoSEQ multiplex PCR; TCRdb has only the in-frame clones, and not every one. The sample includes approximately 2.4 million clones, about 94% of them seen just once. Sequencing was done on a sample of naive CD4+ T cells sorted from blood. This sample's subset: CD45RA+ positively selected. The receptors were gathered from a man between 18 and 35 years old in good health.

The V gene is TRBV30, the J gene TRBJ1-1, with D tentatively TRBD1 (5 bases). The germline CDR1 and CDR2 sequences are GTSNPN and SVGIG (reference sequence). The CDR3 consists of 13 residues. Trimming left V 5 bases short and J 7 bases short, with 17 bases between. CDR3 sequence reads: CAWQPSGRGEAFF. DNA for the CDR3: TGTGCCTGGCAGCCGTCGGGTAGGGGTGAAGCTTTCTTT.

J is TRBJ2-1 and V is TRBV4-2; a possible D gene is TRBD1 (5 bases). Trimming took off 2 bases at V and 7 bases at J, with 21 bases between the two ends. Germline CDR1 is LGHNA and CDR2 is YNFKEQ. The CDR3 extends over 17 amino acids. CDR3 region: CASSQYPSEGHENEQFF. DNA for the CDR3: TGTGCCAGCAGCCAATACCCCTCTGAAGGACACGAGAATGAGCAGTTCTTC.

The chain links TRBV9 to TRBJ1-4; D is unresolved. The CDR3 runs to 15 residues. Germline V gene data show CDR1 as SGDLS and CDR2 as YYNGEE. Trimming removed 2 bases at V and 8 bases at J, with 16 bases between. DNA for the CDR3: TGTGCCAGCAGCGTCCAGCCCTGGGTCGGCGAAAAACTGTTTTTT. It is translated as CASSVQPWVGEKLFF.

The J gene is TRBJ1-3, the V gene TRBV28; D unclear. The CDR3 loop spans 14 amino acids. Trimming left V 2 bases short and J 7 bases short, with 12 bases between. The germline V gene has CDR1 MDHEN and CDR2 SYDVKM. In DNA form, the CDR3 reads TGTGCCAGCAGTTTAACGTCTACCCCCAACACCATATATTTT. This translates into CASSLTSTPNTIYF.

The chain recombines TRBV27 with TRBJ1-2, with D possibly being TRBD1 (5 bases). Trimming cost V 2 bases and J 7 bases, with 11 bases left between them. The CDR3 extends over 13 amino acids. CDR1 and CDR2 (germline): MNHEY, SMNVEV (reference sequence). The DNA of the CDR3 is TGTGCCAGCAGTTTACGAGGGGACGCTGGCTACACCTTC. Protein: CASSLRGDAGYTF.

This chain links TRBV27 with TRBJ1-2; 7 bases line up with TRBD1. Trimming removed 5 bases from V and 13 bases from J; junction bases left unmatched: 16. Germline V gives CDR1 MNHEY, CDR2 SMNVEV (reference sequence). The CDR3 is made up of 14 amino acids. The CDR3 spells CASSLRRDSAFFTF. The CDR3 region has the DNA TGTGCCAGCAGTCTTCGCCGGGACAGCGCCTTTTTCACCTTC.

The chain combines TRBV4-1 with TRBJ1-4; D is unclear. The CDR3 covers 20 residues. Germline CDR1 is MGHRA and CDR2 is YSYEKL. The germline V and J ends were trimmed by 4 bases and 0 bases, with 24 bases remaining between them. Here the CDR3 DNA reads TGCGCCAGCAGCCCCCGGTCCACCCGAGGACCACCTTCAACTAATGAAAAACTGTTTTTT. It yields the protein CASSPRSTRGPPSTNEKLFF.

The sample holds one count of this clone. The rearrangement links TRBV6-1 to TRBJ1-4; D ambiguous. This CDR3 is built from 16 residues. CDR1 MNHNS and CDR2 SASEGT come from the germline V gene. The germline V and J ends were trimmed by 2 bases and 8 bases, with 18 bases remaining between them. The CDR3 coding sequence is TGTGCCAGCAGTGAACCCCGGGGAGGGTTCAACGAAAAACTGTTTTTT. Translated, it gives CASSEPRGGFNEKLFF.

The genes are TRBV6-5 and TRBJ2-5, with 9 positions matching TRBD2. CDR1 MNHEY and CDR2 SVGAGI come from the germline V gene. CDR3 length: 13 amino acids. J was trimmed by 3 bases and V by 7 bases; bases with no gene match: 3. CDR3 nucleotide sequence: TGTGCCAGCACGGAGCGGGGGGAAGAGACCCAGTACTTC. Translation gives CASTERGEETQYF.

V and J are TRBV7-2 and TRBJ2-3; D is uncertain. V was cut by 3 bases and J by 4 bases, with 8 bases left in between. The CDR3 has 13 amino acids. Germline-derived CDR1 and CDR2 are SGHTA and FQGNSA. CDR3 coding DNA: TGTGCCAGCAGCTTTCAAACGGCAGATACGCAGTATTTT. Its protein is CASSFQTADTQYF.

This chain uses TRBV7-2 with TRBJ2-5; possible D gene TRBD2, 5 bases. Per germline, CDR1 SGHTA and CDR2 FQGNSA. The CDR3 consists of 15 residues. V lost 5 bases and J lost 5, with 18 bases in between. CDR3 region: CASSPRPPGVETQYF. CDR3 bases: TGTGCCAGCAGCCCTCGGCCCCCCGGGGTGGAGACCCAGTACTTC.

This clone has only one observation. The chain couples TRBV15 to TRBJ1-3; D unclear. There are 14 residues in the CDR3. Trimming left V 5 bases short and J 0 bases short, with 8 bases between. CDR1 is LNHNV and CDR2 is YYDKDF in the germline V gene (reference sequence). DNA for the CDR3: TGTGCCACCAGCGGCAGGCGCTCTGGAAACACCATATATTTT. It is translated as CATSGRRSGNTIYF.

Of note for this clone: The sample contains more than one DNA sequence encoding this CDR3. The chain recombines TRBV9 with TRBJ1-6; D not certain. CDR3 size: 15 residues. The germline V and J ends were trimmed by 3 bases and 3 bases, with 10 bases remaining between them. CDR1 is SGDLS, CDR2 YYNGEE, per germline. The CDR3 is CASSADGDYNSPLHF. In nucleotides, the CDR3 is TGTGCCAGCAGCGCAGACGGGGACTATAATTCACCCCTCCACTTT.

The chain has TRBV28 and TRBJ1-4, with no clear D. CDR1 is MDHEN, CDR2 SYDVKM, per germline. The ends were cut back, 8 bases at V and 8 bases at J, with 9 bases in the middle. The CDR3 consists of 11 residues. This CDR3 reads CASLLREKLFF. The CDR3 DNA reads TGTGCCAGCCTACTTCGGGAAAAACTGTTTTTT.

The chain has TRBV6-5 and TRBJ2-2; D remains ambiguous. The ends were cut back, 10 bases at V and 1 base at J, with 10 bases in the middle. Germline V CDR1 and CDR2: MNHEY, SVGAGI. The CDR3 sequence is 13 residues long. CDR3 region: CATTSQNTGELFF. CDR3 DNA sequence: TGTGCCACGACCTCTCAGAACACCGGGGAGCTGTTTTTT.

This chain joins TRBV5-1 and TRBJ2-1; possible D gene TRBD1, 5 bases. Trimming took 0 bases from V and 4 from J, leaving 14 bases between them. The CDR3 has 16 residues. CDR1 SGHRS and CDR2 YFSETQ come from the germline V gene. CDR3 bases: TGCGCCAGCAGCTTGGAGGTGGGGCTAGGTTACAATGAGCAGTTCTTC. Translated: CASSLEVGLGYNEQFF.

The J gene is TRBJ1-6, the V gene TRBV5-1; possibly TRBD1 for D (5 bases). Trimming pared 0 bases from V and 4 bases from J, leaving 11 bases between. CDR1 is SGHRS and CDR2 is YFSETQ in the germline V gene. This CDR3 region has 16 residues. The CDR3 nucleotides read TGCGCCAGCAGCTTGGACAGGCCCAGGTATAATTCACCCCTCCACTTT. It encodes CASSLDRPRYNSPLHF. The full variable domain, in which reference TRBV5-1 and TRBJ1-6 provide the parts outside the CDR3, is KAGVTQTPRYLIKTRGQQVTLSCSPISGHRSVSWYQQTPGQGLQFLFEYFSETQRNKGNFPGRFSGRQFSNSRSEMNVSTLELGDSALYLCASSLDRPRYNSPLHFGNGTRLTVT.

The chain uses TRBV14 and TRBJ2-5; 7 bases fit TRBD1. Germline V lookup: CDR1 SGHDN, CDR2 FVKESK. Trimming took 4 bases from V and 9 from J; bases not matched to a gene: 11. The CDR3 totals 14 residues. The CDR3 loop is CASSPGGPNKAQYF. The CDR3 nucleotides read TGTGCCAGCAGCCCAGGGGGACCGAATAAGGCCCAGTACTTC.